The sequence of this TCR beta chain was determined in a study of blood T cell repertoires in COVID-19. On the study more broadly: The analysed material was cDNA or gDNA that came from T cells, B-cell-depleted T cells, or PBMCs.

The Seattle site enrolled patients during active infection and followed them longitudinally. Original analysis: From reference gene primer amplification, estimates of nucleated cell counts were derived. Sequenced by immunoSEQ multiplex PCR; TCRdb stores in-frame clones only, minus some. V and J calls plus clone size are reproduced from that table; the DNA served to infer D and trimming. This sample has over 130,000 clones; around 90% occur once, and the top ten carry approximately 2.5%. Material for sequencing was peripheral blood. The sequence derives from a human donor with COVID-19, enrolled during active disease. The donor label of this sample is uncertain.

The CDR3: CASSTGQPRNTGELFF. In DNA form, the CDR3 reads TGTGCCAGCAGCACGGGACAGCCTAGGAACACCGGGGAGCTGTTTTTT. V is TRBV5-4 and J is TRBJ2-2; 7 bases align to TRBD1. The CDR3 extends over 16 amino acids. The trim removed 4 bases at V and 1 base at J, leaving 7 bases unmatched. Looked up from germline, CDR1 is SGHNT and CDR2 is YYREEE (reference sequence).